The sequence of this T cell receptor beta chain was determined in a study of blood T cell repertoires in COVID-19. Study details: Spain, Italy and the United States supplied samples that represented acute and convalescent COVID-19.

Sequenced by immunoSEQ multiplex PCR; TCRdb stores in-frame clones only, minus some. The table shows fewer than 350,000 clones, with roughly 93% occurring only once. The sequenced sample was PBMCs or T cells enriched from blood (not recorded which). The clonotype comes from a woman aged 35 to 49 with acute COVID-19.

The CDR3 sequence is CASSPTGGSTEAFF. The CDR3 DNA reads as TGTGCCAGCAGCCCTACAGGGGGAAGTACTGAAGCTTTCTTT. The rearrangement joins TRBV9 to TRBJ1-1; 8 nucleotides line up with TRBD1. Germline V gene lookup returns CDR1 SGDLS and CDR2 YYNGEE. The CDR3 has 14 amino acids. The trim removed 4 bases at V and 5 bases at J, leaving 7 bases unmatched.